Shown below are 26 T cell receptor beta chains from a single sample sequenced in a study of T cell responses to AZD1222 COVID-19 vaccine. The method was immunoSEQ multiplex PCR; TCRdb's version includes in-frame clones alone and lacks a portion of them. The data show about 100,000 clones, approximately 90% seen once. This specimen consisted of peripheral blood, obtained on day 0 of AZD1222 vaccination. The source is an adult in good health.

This clone appeared a single time. The J gene is TRBJ2-5, the V gene TRBV10-1; 7 bases line up with TRBD1. V shed 0 bases, J shed 3 bases, and the junction held 4 bases outside the gene matches. CDR3 size: 15 residues. The germline gives CDR1 WNHNN, CDR2 SYGVQD (reference sequence). CDR3 loop: CASSESRDRKETQYF. CDR3 nucleotides: TGCGCCAGCAGTGAGTCCCGGGACAGAAAAGAGACCCAGTACTTC.

The chain uses TRBV12-3 or TRBV12-4 and TRBJ2-5; possibly TRBD2 for D (5 bases). Trimming took off 2 bases at V and 5 bases at J, with 9 bases between the two ends. The CDR3 spans 13 residues. CDR3 in DNA: TGTGCCAGCAGTTTAATGAGGGAGGAGACCCAGTACTTC. Amino acid sequence: CASSLMREETQYF.

The V call is TRBV28, the J call TRBJ1-4; D is uncertain. V gave up 4 bases and J gave up 7 bases, with 16 bases separating them. The CDR3 runs 15 residues. CDR1 and CDR2 from the germline V gene are MDHEN and SYDVKM. CDR3 nucleotide sequence: TGTGCCAGCAGTTCAATAACGGGGAGTCCTGAAAAACTGTTTTTT. This encodes CASSSITGSPEKLFF.

The chain's CDR3 is CASTGTDEKLFF. The CDR3 DNA follows: TGTGCCAGCACCGGGACAGATGAAAAACTGTTTTTT. This chain links TRBV25-1 with TRBJ1-4, with 7 bases fitting TRBD1. Germline V lookup: CDR1 MGHDK, CDR2 SYGVNS. The V and J ends lost 7 bases and 6 bases, in that order; junction bases with no gene match: 2. CDR3 length equals 12 residues.

The chain couples TRBV7-9 to TRBJ1-4; TRBD1 matches at 9 bases. CDR1 and CDR2 from the germline V gene are SEHNR and FQNEAQ (reference sequence). V dropped 4 bases and J dropped 3; count of bases not matched to a gene: 9. The CDR3 is 17 amino acids. The DNA of the CDR3 is TGTGCCAGCAGCTCTGGACAGGGGCTCGGGCCTAATGAAAAACTGTTTTTT. Translating it yields CASSSGQGLGPNEKLFF.

This clone was seen more than once but under ten times. V and J are TRBV11-2 and TRBJ1-2, with TRBD1 matching 7 bases. V lost 4 bases and J lost 0; bases outside the gene matches: 14. The V gene's germline CDR1 is SGHAT and CDR2 FQNNGV. This CDR3 spans 18 amino acids. The CDR3 DNA reads as TGTGCCAGCAGCTCAGTCCGGGACAGACGACTATCTAACTATGGCTACACCTTC. It codes for CASSSVRDRRLSNYGYTF.

The genes are TRBV6-4 and TRBJ1-2, with D possibly being TRBD1 (5 bases). The CDR3 has 17 residues. The V gene lost 0 bases and the J gene lost 8 bases, with 22 bases spanning the gap. Germline loops: CDR1 MRHNA, CDR2 SNTAGT. CDR3 protein: CASSDSRWGGSVEGYTF. For the CDR3, the DNA is TGTGCCAGCAGTGACTCTAGGTGGGGGGGATCGGTAGAGGGCTACACCTTC.

The CDR3 reads CASNSKIDRGGRETQYF. In DNA, the CDR3 is TGTGCCAGCAACTCTAAGATTGACAGGGGAGGCCGGGAGACCCAGTACTTC. V and J are TRBV5-4 and TRBJ2-5, with 8 nucleotides matching TRBD1. J was trimmed by 5 bases and V by 6 bases; bases with no gene match: 18. CDR3 size: 17 residues. Germline assignment: CDR1 SGHNT and CDR2 YYREEE (reference sequence).

The chain employs TRBV5-5 and TRBJ1-1, with D uncertain. V was cut by 4 bases and J by 6 bases, with 19 bases left in between. The CDR3 totals 15 residues. Per the germline V gene, CDR1 is SGHKS and CDR2 is YYEKEE (reference sequence). In DNA, the CDR3 is TGTGCCAGCAGCGCAAATCTAGATGGCGTCCCTGAAGCTTTCTTT. Translation: CASSANLDGVPEAFF.

V usage is TRBV7-6 and J usage is TRBJ2-3, with TRBD2 as a possible D gene (6 bases). Germline V gene lookup returns CDR1 SGHVS and CDR2 FNYEAQ. This CDR3 is built from 16 residues. The V end lost 5 bases, the J end lost 2 bases, and 17 bases lay between the germline ends. CDR3 nucleotide sequence: TGTGCCAGCAGCAATAGTCCCCCGGGGGTCACAGATACGCAGTATTTT. It translates to CASSNSPPGVTDTQYF. Complete variable domain (other parts from reference TRBV7-6 and TRBJ2-3): GAGVSQSPRYKVTKRGQDVALRCDPISGHVSLYWYRQALGQGPEFLTYFNYEAQQDKSGLPNDRFSAERPEGSISTLTIQRTEQRDSAMYRCASSNSPPGVTDTQYFGPGTRLTVL.

V and J are TRBV15 and TRBJ2-1; TRBD2 agrees at 13 bases. The CDR3 covers 15 residues. Losses at the gene ends were 4 bases for V and 8 bases for J; bases not matched to a gene: 5. Germline CDR1 is LNHNV and CDR2 is YYDKDF (reference sequence). The CDR3 spells CATSNRLAGGDEQFF. The CDR3 nucleotides read TGTGCCACCAGCAACCGACTAGCGGGGGGTGATGAGCAGTTCTTC.

This sequence joins TRBV10-3 and TRBJ2-7; 7 bases fit TRBD1. There are 15 residues in the CDR3. Trimming at V came to 7 bases and at J to 5 bases, leaving 14 bases not matched to a gene. Germline loops: CDR1 ENHRY, CDR2 SYGVKD. The CDR3 reads CAITETADRVNEQYF. CDR3 DNA sequence: TGTGCCATCACAGAAACCGCAGACAGGGTAAACGAGCAGTACTTC.

The CDR3 nucleotides are TGTGCCAGCAGCTTAAAGGGGGACCGAAATTCACCCCTCCACTTT. Amino acid sequence: CASSLKGDRNSPLHF. This sequence joins TRBV7-9 and TRBJ1-6, with D possibly matching TRBD1 (6 bases). CDR3 length equals 15 residues. The V end was cut by 2 bases, the J end by 7 bases, with 12 bases between. Germline values: CDR1 SEHNR, CDR2 FQNEAQ (reference sequence).

J is TRBJ1-5 and V is TRBV25-1, with TRBD1 as a possible D gene (6 bases). CDR1 and CDR2 from the germline V gene are MGHDK and SYGVNS. Trimming took off 5 bases at V and 5 bases at J, with 10 bases between the two ends. The CDR3 contains 13 residues. CDR3 sequence: CASSPGGHQPQHF. CDR3 DNA: TGTGCCAGCAGTCCGGGGGGGCATCAGCCCCAGCATTTT.

The chain couples TRBV28 to TRBJ1-5, with a weak D call TRBD1 (5 bases). Germline V gene data show CDR1 as MDHEN and CDR2 as SYDVKM. The CDR3 sequence is 13 residues long. V was shortened by 8 bases and J by 0 bases, with 8 bases between the two germline ends. The CDR3 sequence: CASWGDSNQPQHF. The CDR3 DNA reads as TGTGCCAGCTGGGGGGATAGCAATCAGCCCCAGCATTTT.

The CDR3 loop is CASSIDYLAGGEYNEQFF. CDR3 nucleotide sequence: TGTGCCAGTAGTATAGACTACCTGGCAGGGGGAGAATACAATGAGCAGTTCTTC. This sequence joins TRBV19 and TRBJ2-1, with 7 positions matching TRBD1. Germline V gene data show CDR1 as LNHDA and CDR2 as SQIVND (reference sequence). The CDR3 is 18 residues long. V trimming: 0 bases; J trimming: 4 bases; junction bases outside the gene matches: 12. The full variable domain, completed using reference TRBV19 and TRBJ2-1, is DGGITQSPKYLFRKEGQNVTLSCEQNLNHDAMYWYRQDPGQGLRLIYYSQIVNDFQKGDIAEGYSVSREKKESFPLTVTSAQKNPTAFYLCASSIDYLAGGEYNEQFFGPGTRLTVL.

The chain uses TRBV27 and TRBJ2-3; TRBD1 is a possible D gene (5 bases). V was cut by 2 bases and J by 3 bases, with 12 bases left in between. This CDR3 region has 15 residues. Germline-derived CDR1 and CDR2 are MNHEY and SMNVEV (reference sequence). This CDR3 is CASSLAGMGTDTQYF. As DNA, the CDR3 is TGTGCCAGCAGTTTAGCAGGGATGGGAACAGATACGCAGTATTTT.

V is TRBV5-1 and J is TRBJ2-5, with 10 bases identical to TRBD2. Per the germline V gene, CDR1 is SGHRS and CDR2 is YFSETQ. This CDR3 spans 14 amino acids. With V trimmed by 6 bases and J by 4 bases, 6 bases remained unmatched. The CDR3 here is CASKRAGGPETQYF. In DNA form, the CDR3 reads TGCGCCAGCAAGCGAGCGGGGGGGCCAGAGACCCAGTACTTC.

The rearrangement uses TRBV9 and TRBJ1-3; 12 nucleotides match TRBD1. V shed 4 bases, J shed 8 bases, and the junction held 7 bases outside the gene matches. The length of the CDR3 is 15 residues. Germline V gene lookup returns CDR1 SGDLS and CDR2 YYNGEE. This CDR3 reads CASSTGTGGRDTIYF. For the CDR3, the DNA is TGTGCCAGCAGCACCGGGACAGGGGGCAGGGACACCATATATTTT.

The V call is TRBV28, the J call TRBJ2-2, with 7 bases lining up with TRBD2. Germline V gene data show CDR1 as MDHEN and CDR2 as SYDVKM. The CDR3 extends over 16 amino acids. J lost 4 bases, V lost 6 bases, and 11 bases had no gene match. CDR3 region: CASSRIGAGSTGELFF. As DNA, the CDR3 is TGTGCCAGCAGCCGGATAGGAGCGGGGAGCACCGGGGAGCTGTTTTTT.

The CDR3 nucleotides are TGTGCAACCGTACAGGGGTTGAACACTGAAGCTTTCTTT. Its protein product is CATVQGLNTEAFF. The rearrangement uses TRBV30 and TRBJ1-1; 7 bases map to TRBD1. This CDR3 has 13 residues. CDR1 GTSNPN and CDR2 SVGIG come from the germline V gene (reference sequence).

The chain uses TRBV12-3 or TRBV12-4 and TRBJ1-4; TRBD1 agrees at 7 bases. The J segment lost 8 bases and the V segment lost 7 bases, leaving 7 bases of the junction unmatched. The CDR3 totals 13 residues. The CDR3 loop is CASTGGVREKLFF. The CDR3 region has the DNA TGTGCCAGCACAGGGGGGGTAAGGGAAAAACTGTTTTTT.

V usage is TRBV19 and J usage is TRBJ1-5; no reliable D call. Germline V gene sequence: CDR1 LNHDA, CDR2 SQIVND (reference sequence). The CDR3 consists of 15 residues. Trimming shortened V by 5 bases and J by 4 bases, and 15 bases separated the two germline ends. The CDR3 DNA is TGTGCCAGTAGTCTTAAGGTCATCCCAAATCAGCCCCAGCATTTT. It is translated as CASSLKVIPNQPQHF.

The chain carries TRBV10-3 and TRBJ2-5; a possible D gene is TRBD1 (5 bases). Looked up from germline, CDR1 is ENHRY and CDR2 is SYGVKD. Between the trimmed V and J ends, which lost 7 bases and 5 bases, there was a span of 17 bases. CDR3 size: 14 residues. The CDR3 coding sequence is TGTGCCATCAAGCAAGGGGAAGCCTGGGAGACCCAGTACTTC. This encodes CAIKQGEAWETQYF.

This chain uses TRBV13 with TRBJ1-1, with 10 positions matching TRBD1. The CDR3 sequence is 15 residues long. Unmatched junction bases numbered 5, after V lost 5 bases and J lost 2 bases. CDR1 PRHDT and CDR2 FYEKMQ come from the germline V gene (reference sequence). CDR3 DNA sequence: TGTGCCAGCAGCCCCACGACAGGGGGCAACACTGAAGCTTTCTTT. Protein sequence: CASSPTTGGNTEAFF.

The J gene is TRBJ1-2, the V gene TRBV2; 7 nucleotides line up with TRBD1. This CDR3 is 13 amino acids long. Unmatched junction bases numbered 7, after V lost 6 bases and J lost 6 bases. Germline CDR1 SNHLY, CDR2 FYNNEI. DNA for the CDR3: TGTGCCAGCAGCCGCCGACAGGGCGATGGCTACACCTTC. This gives the protein CASSRRQGDGYTF. The full variable domain, completed using reference TRBV2 and TRBJ1-2, is EPEVTQTPSHQVTQMGQEVILRCVPISNHLYFYWYRQILGQKVEFLVSFYNNEISEKSEIFDDQFSVERPDGSNFTLKIRSTKLEDSAMYFCASSRRQGDGYTFGSGTRLTVV.